This T cell receptor (beta chain) was obtained from a study of blood T cell repertoires in COVID-19. In germline, CDR1 is MNHNS, CDR2 SASEGT. The CDR3 is made up of 17 amino acids. Trimming took 4 bases from V and 2 from J; bases not matched to a gene: 2. Only in-frame clones appear in the TCRdb table, and some are missing; sequencing was by immunoSEQ multiplex PCR. The sample lists approximately 220,000 clones; 80% to 90% were seen once. Researchers sorted participants into cohorts using their self-reported clinical history. The chain recombines TRBV6-1 with TRBJ2-1; 16 bases match TRBD2. The source is a woman aged 40 to 50 with acute COVID-19. Source material: PBMCs or T cells enriched from blood (not recorded which). The CDR3 loop reads CASSGGTSGRAYNEQFF. In nucleotides, the CDR3 is TGTGCCAGCAGTGGGGGGACTAGCGGGAGGGCCTACAATGAGCAGTTCTTC.